One and the same sample provided the 15 T cell receptor beta chains below, sequenced in a study of Ad26.COV2.S vaccination and SARS-CoV-2 variants. Using immunoSEQ multiplex PCR, the repertoire was profiled, and TCRdb retains in-frame clones only, with some absent. The repertoire has 350,000 to 450,000 clones, over 80% of them found once; the top ten carry over 1.5%. Treatment defined: over 15 received Ad26.COV2.S at low or high dose, single or two shots; about 5 received placebo; per-sample allocation not given. Sample collection was performed on day 63 after the first vaccine or placebo injection. Sample: peripheral blood, taken in a trial of Ad26.COV2.S vaccine versus placebo. The receptors here all came from a person aged 18-60 years who received the Ad26.COV2.S COVID-19 vaccine or a placebo.

The V and J genes are TRBV4-1 and TRBJ1-2, with D hard to call. CDR1 is MGHRA and CDR2 is YSYEKL in the germline V gene. This CDR3 has 12 amino acids. V dropped 3 bases and J dropped 8 bases, with 10 bases sitting between them. The CDR3 loop is CASSQGTFGYTF. CDR3 bases: TGCGCCAGCAGCCAGGGTACATTCGGCTACACCTTC.

The rearrangement joins TRBV5-5 to TRBJ2-5, with D perhaps given as TRBD1 or TRBD2 (6 bases each). The CDR3 loop spans 17 amino acids. V was clipped by 7 bases and J by 5 bases, with 27 bases between them. The germline V gene encodes CDR1 SGHKS and CDR2 YYEKEE (reference sequence). CDR3 protein: CASCNPRGAGVGETQYF. In DNA form, the CDR3 reads TGTGCCAGCTGCAACCCAAGGGGGGCAGGGGTCGGGGAGACCCAGTACTTC.

J is TRBJ1-1 and V is TRBV3-1 (or the pseudogene TRBV3-2), with 8 positions matching TRBD1. Germline CDR1 LGHDT, CDR2 YNNKEL (reference sequence). The CDR3 has 14 amino acids. The trim removed 3 bases at V and 4 bases at J, leaving 4 bases unmatched. Here the CDR3 reads CASSQDREVTEAFF. In nucleotides, the CDR3 is TGTGCCAGCAGCCAGGACAGGGAGGTCACTGAAGCTTTCTTT.

This clone was detected once. The CDR3 nucleotides read TGTGCCAGCAGTACCTCTCTTGGGACAGATACGCAGTATTTT. Amino acid sequence: CASSTSLGTDTQYF. The chain uses TRBV6-5 and TRBJ2-3; D gene uncertain. Germline values: CDR1 MNHEY, CDR2 SVGAGI. The CDR3 has 14 amino acids. Trimming took 5 bases from V and 3 from J, leaving 12 bases between them.

The rearrangement uses TRBV5-1 and TRBJ2-5; no definite D call. This CDR3 spans 15 amino acids. Trimming stripped 2 bases from V and 2 bases from J, with 13 bases between. The germline V gene has CDR1 SGHRS and CDR2 YFSETQ. This CDR3 is CASSFVARFQETQYF. In nucleotides, the CDR3 is TGCGCCAGCAGCTTTGTGGCGAGATTTCAAGAGACCCAGTACTTC. The full variable domain, in which reference TRBV5-1 and TRBJ2-5 provide the parts outside the CDR3, is KAGVTQTPRYLIKTRGQQVTLSCSPISGHRSVSWYQQTPGQGLQFLFEYFSETQRNKGNFPGRFSGRQFSNSRSEMNVSTLELGDSALYLCASSFVARFQETQYFGPGTRLLVL.

The V call is TRBV5-1, the J call TRBJ2-1; 11 bases align to TRBD2. V trimming: 6 bases; J trimming: 10 bases; junction bases outside the gene matches: 15. The germline gives CDR1 SGHRS, CDR2 YFSETQ. The CDR3 has 16 residues. This chain's CDR3 is CASTERTSGPGGEQFF. Here the CDR3 DNA reads TGCGCCAGCACCGAAAGGACTAGCGGGCCCGGAGGGGAGCAGTTCTTC.

The V and J genes are TRBV7-8 and TRBJ1-1, with D unresolved. V gave up 5 bases and J gave up 4 bases, with 8 bases separating them. Germline V lookup: CDR1 SGHVS, CDR2 FQNEAQ. There are 12 residues in the CDR3. Here the CDR3 reads CASSQWSTEAFF. The CDR3 DNA is TGTGCCAGCAGCCAGTGGAGCACTGAAGCTTTCTTT. Supplemented by reference TRBV7-8 and TRBJ1-1, the full variable domain reads GAGVSQSPRYKVAKRGQDVALRCDPISGHVSLFWYQQALGQGPEFLTYFQNEAQLDKSGLPSDRFFAERPEGSVSTLKIQRTQQEDSAVYLCASSQWSTEAFFGQGTRLTVV.

The V call is TRBV30, the J call TRBJ1-5; perhaps TRBD1 as D (5 bases). The CDR3 covers 14 residues. With 3 bases removed from V and 4 bases from J, the gap between germline ends came to 13 bases. In germline, CDR1 is GTSNPN, CDR2 SVGIG (reference sequence). This chain's CDR3 is CAWSSDGGNQPQHF. In DNA, the CDR3 is TGTGCCTGGAGCTCGGACGGGGGAAATCAGCCCCAGCATTTT.

This rearrangement joins TRBV5-4 to TRBJ2-5; 9 bases match TRBD1. The CDR3 has 16 residues. With V trimmed by 3 bases and J by 2 bases, 8 bases remained unmatched. Per germline, CDR1 SGHNT and CDR2 YYREEE (reference sequence). CDR3 amino acids: CASSSGTGRRQETQYF. The CDR3 nucleotides read TGTGCCAGCAGCTCGGGGACAGGGAGGCGGCAAGAGACCCAGTACTTC.

The chain carries TRBV10-3 and TRBJ2-3; TRBD1 or TRBD2 may be the D gene (5 bases each). The CDR3 runs 14 residues. The germline V gene encodes CDR1 ENHRY and CDR2 SYGVKD. Trimming left V 9 bases short and J 0 bases short, with 13 bases between. CDR3 DNA sequence: TGTGCCATGGGGCAGGGACGAAGCACAGATACGCAGTATTTT. Its protein is CAMGQGRSTDTQYF.

V usage is TRBV5-1 and J usage is TRBJ2-2, with 12 positions matching TRBD2. The V and J ends lost 0 bases and 4 bases, in that order; junction bases with no gene match: 4. CDR1 and CDR2 from the germline V gene are SGHRS and YFSETQ. CDR3 length: 17 residues. The CDR3 region has the DNA TGCGCCAGCAGCTTGGGCACACTAGCGGGGGGCACCGGGGAGCTGTTTTTT. It encodes CASSLGTLAGGTGELFF.

This chain joins TRBV3-1 (or the pseudogene TRBV3-2) and TRBJ2-7; D may correspond to TRBD1 or TRBD2 (5 bases each). Germline-derived CDR1 and CDR2 are LGHDT and YNNKEL (reference sequence). The CDR3 is 16 residues long. The V end was cut by 0 bases, the J end by 2 bases, with 14 bases between. The CDR3 here is CASSQDWDGGTYEQYF. CDR3 sequence (DNA): TGTGCCAGCAGCCAAGATTGGGACGGAGGAACCTACGAGCAGTACTTC.

The chain has TRBV6-4 and TRBJ2-2, with a possible D match to TRBD2 (6 bases). Germline CDR1 and CDR2: MRHNA and SNTAGT. Trimming removed 10 bases at V and 1 base at J, with 13 bases between. CDR3 length: 14 residues. The CDR3 loop reads CATGTGENTGELFF. Here the CDR3 DNA reads TGTGCCACCGGGACTGGGGAGAACACCGGGGAGCTGTTTTTT.

V and J are TRBV7-9 and TRBJ1-1, with D possibly being TRBD1 (6 bases). From germline, CDR1 is SEHNR and CDR2 FQNEAQ (reference sequence). CDR3 size: 14 residues. The V end lost 5 bases, the J end lost 10 bases, and 20 bases lay between the germline ends. The CDR3 region has the DNA TGTGCCAGCAGCCGAATGACAGGTCCTACGGGAGCTTTCTTT. Protein: CASSRMTGPTGAFF.

The genes are TRBV19 and TRBJ1-1; 8 positions match TRBD1. The CDR3 loop spans 17 amino acids. Germline trimming cut 3 bases from V and 3 bases from J; bases unmatched to any gene: 12. Germline lookup yields CDR1 LNHDA and CDR2 SQIVND (reference sequence). CDR3 protein: CASSIWWGRGLDTEAFF. In DNA, the CDR3 is TGTGCCAGTAGTATCTGGTGGGGCAGGGGGCTGGACACTGAAGCTTTCTTT.